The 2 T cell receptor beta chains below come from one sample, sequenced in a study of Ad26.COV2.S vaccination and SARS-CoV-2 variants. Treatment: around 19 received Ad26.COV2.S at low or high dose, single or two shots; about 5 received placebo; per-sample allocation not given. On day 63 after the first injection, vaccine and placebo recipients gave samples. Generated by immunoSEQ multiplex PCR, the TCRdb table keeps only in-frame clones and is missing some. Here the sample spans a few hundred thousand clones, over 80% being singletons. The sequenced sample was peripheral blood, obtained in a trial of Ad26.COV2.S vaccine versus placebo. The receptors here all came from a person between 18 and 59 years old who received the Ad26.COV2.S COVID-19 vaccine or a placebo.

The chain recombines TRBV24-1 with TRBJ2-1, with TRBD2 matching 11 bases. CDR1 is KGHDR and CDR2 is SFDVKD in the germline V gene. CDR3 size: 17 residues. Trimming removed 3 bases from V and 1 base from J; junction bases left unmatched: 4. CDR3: CATSDRGLAASYNEQFF. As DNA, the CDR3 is TGTGCCACCAGTGATCGGGGACTAGCGGCTTCCTACAATGAGCAGTTCTTC.

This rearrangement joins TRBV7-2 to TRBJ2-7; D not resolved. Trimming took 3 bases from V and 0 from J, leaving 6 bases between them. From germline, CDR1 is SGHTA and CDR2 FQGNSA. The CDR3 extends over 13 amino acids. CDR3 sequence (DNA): TGTGCCAGCAGCTTGGGCATCTCCTACGAGCAGTACTTC. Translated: CASSLGISYEQYF.